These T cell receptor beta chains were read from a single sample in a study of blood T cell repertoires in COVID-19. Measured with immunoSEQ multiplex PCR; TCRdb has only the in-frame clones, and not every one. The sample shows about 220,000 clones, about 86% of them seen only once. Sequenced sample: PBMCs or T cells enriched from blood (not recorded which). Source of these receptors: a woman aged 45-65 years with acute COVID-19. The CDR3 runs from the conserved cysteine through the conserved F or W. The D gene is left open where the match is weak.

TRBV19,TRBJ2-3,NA,TGTGCCAGTAGTAATCAAGACTCTAGCACAGATACGCAGTATTTT,CASSNQDSSTDTQYF
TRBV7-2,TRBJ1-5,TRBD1,TGTGCCAGCAGCGGACAGGGGGGACTCGGGCAGCCCCAGCATTTT,CASSGQGGLGQPQHF
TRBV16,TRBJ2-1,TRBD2,TGTGCCAGCAGCCAAGAGTCTAGCGGGAGGACTCGATTCTCCTACAATGAGCAGTTCTTC,CASSQESSGRTRFSYNEQFF
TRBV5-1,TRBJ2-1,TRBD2,TGCGCCAGCAGCTTAGGGACCGGGACTAGCCTCTCCTACAATGAGCAGTTCTTC,CASSLGTGTSLSYNEQFF
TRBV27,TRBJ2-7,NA,TGTGCCAGCAGTCCGACGGGGTCCTACGAGCAGTACTTC,CASSPTGSYEQYF
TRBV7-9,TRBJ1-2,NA,TGTGCCAGCACCGAAGACAGTAACTATGGCTACACCTTC,CASTEDSNYGYTF
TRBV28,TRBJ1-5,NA,TGTGCCAGCAGTCTTCGATTGCGGCAGCCCCAGCATTTT,CASSLRLRQPQHF
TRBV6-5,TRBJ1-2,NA,TGTGCCAGCAGTTACCAGGGTAGCTACACCTTC,CASSYQGSYTF
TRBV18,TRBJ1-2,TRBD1,TGTGCCAGCTCACCCTCGGGACAGAACTATGGCTACACCTTC,CASSPSGQNYGYTF
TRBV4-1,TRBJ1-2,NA,TGCGCCAGCAGCCCGACAGGTTTTGACTACACCTTC,CASSPTGFDYTF
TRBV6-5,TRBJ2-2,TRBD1,TGTGCCAGCAGGCAGGGGGCCATCACCGGGGAGCTGTTTTTT,CASRQGAITGELFF